The 32 T cell receptor beta chains in this list originate from one sample, sequenced in a study of T cells in Graves' hyperthyroidism and ophthalmopathy. Regions amplified from RNA transcripts were the TCR beta CDR3 regions. Primed by the HTBI set, a first-round RT-PCR was run on the TCR CDR3. TCRdb used MiXCR to reprocess the multiplex PCR reads, holding one entry per CDR3 protein. Here the sample spans approximately 560,000 distinct CDR3 sequences, around 16% being singletons. The material sequenced was blood. Source of these receptors: a woman in her twenties or thirties with Graves' hyperthyroidism.

This clonotype was picked up many times. The J gene is TRBJ2-2, the V gene TRBV12-3 or TRBV12-4; possible D gene TRBD2, 6 bases. V lost 2 bases and J 2 bases, leaving 9 bases between the germline ends. The CDR3 covers 15 residues. The CDR3, as DNA: TGTGCCAGCAGTTTATCTAGCGTAAACACCGGGGAGCTGTTTTTT. It is translated as CASSLSSVNTGELFF.

This clonotype showed up many times. This chain uses TRBV3-1 with TRBJ1-1, with unresolved D. Per the germline V gene, CDR1 is LGHDT and CDR2 is YNNKEL (reference sequence). V lost 5 bases and J 7 bases, leaving 11 bases between the germline ends. The CDR3 runs 12 residues. The CDR3 DNA reads as TGTGCCAGCAGCGAGGACCGGTATGAAGCTTTCTTT. Protein: CASSEDRYEAFF. The entire variable domain, with the rest obtained from reference TRBV3-1 and TRBJ1-1, is as follows: DTAVSQTPKYLVTQMGNDKSIKCEQNLGHDTMYWYKQDSKKFLKIMFSYNNKELIINETVPNRFSPKSPDKAHLNLHINSLELGDSAVYFCASSEDRYEAFFGQGTRLTVV.

The DNA for the CDR3 is TGCGCCAGCAGCTTGGTGGTGCGGCGGGAGAGTTACAATGAGCAGTTCTTC. Protein sequence: CASSLVVRRESYNEQFF. V usage is TRBV5-1 and J usage is TRBJ2-1, with 7 bases matching TRBD2. V was pared by 0 bases and J by 4 bases, with 10 bases of the junction left unmatched. CDR3 length: 17 amino acids. Germline loops: CDR1 SGHRS, CDR2 YFSETQ. The full variable domain, rest sourced from reference TRBV5-1 and TRBJ2-1, is KAGVTQTPRYLIKTRGQQVTLSCSPISGHRSVSWYQQTPGQGLQFLFEYFSETQRNKGNFPGRFSGRQFSNSRSEMNVSTLELGDSALYLCASSLVVRRESYNEQFFGPGTRLTVL.

The chain uses TRBV10-3 and TRBJ1-6; D gene ambiguous. This CDR3 contains 16 residues. The germline V gene has CDR1 ENHRY and CDR2 SYGVKD. V was cut by 2 bases and J by 9 bases, with 17 bases left in between. CDR3 in DNA: TGTGCCATCAGTGAGGATACACACCGGTCGGGTTCACCCCTCCACTTT. Protein: CAISEDTHRSGSPLHF.

There are a few counts of this clonotype. The chain is built from TRBV30 and TRBJ2-1; 10 positions match TRBD2. The CDR3 runs 16 residues. V shed 0 bases and J 4 bases; nucleotides not matched to a gene: 6. Germline lookup yields CDR1 GTSNPN and CDR2 SVGIG (reference sequence). The DNA for the CDR3 is TGTGCCTGGAGTGTACAAGCGGGAGGGGTTTACAATGAGCAGTTCTTC. The encoded protein is CAWSVQAGGVYNEQFF. Drawing the rest from reference TRBV30 and TRBJ2-1, the complete variable domain is SQTIHQWPATLVQPVGSPLSLECTVEGTSNPNLYWYRQAAGRGLQLLFYSVGIGQISSEVPQNLSASRPQDRQFILSSKKLLLSDSGFYLCAWSVQAGGVYNEQFFGPGTRLTVL.

This clonotype was recorded at least ten times. For the CDR3, the DNA is TGTGCCAGCAGCTTGGATCCGGGGACCCTCACTGAAGCTTTCTTT. Translating gives CASSLDPGTLTEAFF. This chain links TRBV5-6 with TRBJ1-1; a weak D match, TRBD1 (5 bases). V shed 0 bases and J shed 4 bases, with 13 bases lying between them. The CDR3 sequence is 15 residues long. The germline gives CDR1 SGHDT, CDR2 YYEEEE.

This clonotype was seen a few times. The chain is built from TRBV19 and TRBJ1-1; 10 bases agree with TRBD1. Germline assignment: CDR1 LNHDA and CDR2 SQIVND (reference sequence). This CDR3 has 16 amino acids. V shed 6 bases and J 0 bases; nucleotides not matched to a gene: 7. The CDR3: CASSRGQGNLNTEAFF. The CDR3 region has the DNA TGTGCCAGTAGCAGGGGACAGGGGAATCTGAACACTGAAGCTTTCTTT.

V usage is TRBV19 and J usage is TRBJ1-4, with D perhaps matching TRBD1 (5 bases). Trimming removed 1 base at V and 10 bases at J, with 16 bases between. The CDR3 extends over 15 amino acids. The V gene's germline CDR1 is LNHDA and CDR2 SQIVND (reference sequence). In DNA form, the CDR3 reads TGTGCCAGTAGTATAGGGGGACGAGTTCTCGGAAAACTGTTTTTT. The encoded protein is CASSIGGRVLGKLFF.

Ten or more counts support this clonotype. The J gene is TRBJ2-7, the V gene TRBV6-1; possible D gene TRBD1, 8 bases. Trimming removed 5 bases at V and 4 bases at J, with 21 bases between. The CDR3 has 16 amino acids. Germline V gene sequence: CDR1 MNHNS, CDR2 SASEGT. The CDR3 sequence: CASSYTIQGGWYEQYF. The DNA for the CDR3 is TGTGCCAGCAGTTACACCATACAGGGGGGGTGGTACGAGCAGTACTTC.

In its sample, this clonotype was seen once. Since a much larger clone is just one base distant, this may be a read error. V usage is TRBV29-1 and J usage is TRBJ2-1, with TRBD2 as a possible D gene (5 bases). The J call is doubtful: the DNA matches TRBJ2-7 better. Germline V CDR1 and CDR2: SQVTM, ANQGSEA. The CDR3 contains 14 residues. CDR3 DNA: TGCAGCGCTCCAGCGGAAGGGCCTTACAATGAGCAGTACTTC. Its translation is CSAPAEGPYNEQYF.

In its sample, this clonotype was seen many times. The chain links TRBV6-2 or TRBV6-3 to TRBJ1-2; D uncertain. The CDR3 covers 14 residues. V dropped 0 bases and J dropped 2 bases, with 7 bases sitting between them. Germline V gene lookup returns CDR1 MNHEY and CDR2 SVGEGT. DNA of the CDR3: TGTGCCAGCAGTTACTCTGGCGGGAACTATGGCTACACCTTC. Translation: CASSYSGGNYGYTF.

This clonotype was seen only a few times. The gene calls are TRBV5-8 and TRBJ2-1, with 9 bases matching TRBD2. V gave up 4 bases and J gave up 4 bases; unmatched junction bases: 3. The germline V gene has CDR1 SGHTS and CDR2 YDEGEE. This CDR3 is built from 14 residues. The CDR3 DNA follows: TGTGCCAGCAGCCAAGCGGGAGGATACAATGAGCAGTTCTTC. Translated: CASSQAGGYNEQFF.

The chain couples TRBV15 to TRBJ2-2; a possible D gene is TRBD1 (5 bases). Trimming stripped 7 bases from V and 4 bases from J, with 10 bases between. This CDR3 is built from 13 residues. Germline lookup yields CDR1 LNHNV and CDR2 YYDKDF (reference sequence). CDR3 amino acids: CATTPRVTGELFF. In DNA, the CDR3 is TGTGCCACCACCCCCAGGGTCACCGGGGAGCTGTTTTTT.

V is TRBV28 and J is TRBJ2-2; D possibly corresponds to TRBD1 (6 bases). CDR3 length: 15 residues. The germline gives CDR1 MDHEN, CDR2 SYDVKM. Trimming took off 7 bases at V and 1 base at J, with 13 bases between the two ends. Here the CDR3 reads CASKLLTGNTGELFF. CDR3 coding DNA: TGTGCCAGCAAACTTCTGACAGGGAACACCGGGGAGCTGTTTTTT.

The V and J genes are TRBV24-1 and TRBJ2-5; D is tentatively TRBD1 or TRBD2 (5 bases each). Germline values: CDR1 KGHDR, CDR2 SFDVKD. The V gene lost 0 bases and the J gene lost 13 bases, with 14 bases spanning the gap. CDR3 length: 13 amino acids. CDR3 coding DNA: TGTGCCACCAGTGATTTGACTGGGGGTCCCTGGTACTTC. As protein: CATSDLTGGPWYF.

This sequence joins TRBV4-3 and TRBJ1-5; D is uncertain. Trimming stripped 0 bases from V and 9 bases from J, with 15 bases between. CDR1 is LGHNA, CDR2 YSLEER, per germline. The CDR3 runs 15 residues. CDR3 DNA: TGCGCCAGCAGCCAAGAAATCCGGAGTTTACTGCCCCAGCATTTT. Translated, it gives CASSQEIRSLLPQHF.

On this clonotype: Possible read error: a much larger clone is one base away. Here the CDR3 reads CASRAGALNTDTQYF. For the CDR3, the DNA is TGTGCCAGCAGGGCCGGGGCACTGAACACAGATACGCAGTATTTT. This rearrangement joins TRBV2 to TRBJ2-3, with D perhaps TRBD1 or TRBD2 (5 bases each). V was shortened by 6 bases and J by 2 bases, with 15 bases between the two germline ends. The length of the CDR3 is 15 residues. Germline V gene sequence: CDR1 SNHLY, CDR2 FYNNEI.

In this sample, this clonotype turned up a few times. The J gene is TRBJ1-1, the V gene TRBV7-9; 7 nucleotides align to TRBD1. The CDR3 runs to 16 residues. The V gene's germline CDR1 is SEHNR and CDR2 FQNEAQ (reference sequence). V was pared by 5 bases and J by 0 bases, with 9 bases of the junction left unmatched. CDR3 DNA: TGTGCCAGCAGCAAGAATGGAAGGGGGCTGAACACTGAAGCTTTCTTT. This codes for CASSKNGRGLNTEAFF.

This clonotype was counted ten times or more. This sequence joins TRBV27 and TRBJ2-7; 8 nucleotides agree with TRBD1. In germline, CDR1 is MNHEY, CDR2 SMNVEV (reference sequence). The CDR3 has 16 residues. With 3 bases clipped from V and 0 bases from J, the junction kept 7 bases outside the gene matches. The CDR3 loop is CASSLSTGATSYEQYF. The CDR3 region has the DNA TGTGCCAGCAGTTTGTCGACAGGGGCGACCTCCTACGAGCAGTACTTC.

This clonotype was found many times. V gene TRBV28 combines with J gene TRBJ2-7; 11 bases are a match to TRBD2. The CDR3 is 15 residues long. V shed 6 bases, J shed 7 bases, and the junction held 11 bases outside the gene matches. The germline V gene encodes CDR1 MDHEN and CDR2 SYDVKM. CDR3 amino acids: CASSPLAGAPGEQYF. CDR3 nucleotide sequence: TGTGCCAGCAGCCCACTAGCGGGAGCACCTGGTGAGCAGTACTTC.

This clonotype was recorded at least ten times. The chain has TRBV28 and TRBJ2-7, with TRBD1 identical over 9 bases. Unmatched junction bases numbered 4, after V lost 4 bases and J lost 3 bases. Per the germline V gene, CDR1 is MDHEN and CDR2 is SYDVKM. The CDR3 spans 14 residues. Here the CDR3 reads CASSSPGQGYEQYF. In DNA form, the CDR3 reads TGTGCCAGCAGTTCCCCGGGACAGGGCTACGAGCAGTACTTC.

This clonotype was recorded at least ten times. J is TRBJ1-1 and V is TRBV6-1; D not resolved. Per the germline V gene, CDR1 is MNHNS and CDR2 is SASEGT. This CDR3 is built from 15 residues. V was cut by 4 bases and J by 1 base, with 13 bases left in between. The CDR3 loop is CASSATTVGNTEAFF. CDR3 sequence (DNA): TGTGCCAGCAGTGCTACCACGGTTGGGAACACTGAAGCTTTCTTT.

The chain employs TRBV30 and TRBJ2-2; D possibly corresponds to TRBD1 (5 bases). Looked up from germline, CDR1 is GTSNPN and CDR2 is SVGIG (reference sequence). V lost 2 bases and J 3 bases, leaving 10 bases between the germline ends. The CDR3 is 14 residues long. The CDR3, as DNA: TGTGCCTGGAGTCCTACAGGCTACACCGGGGAGCTGTTTTTT. This sequence encodes CAWSPTGYTGELFF.

The genes are TRBV20-1 and TRBJ2-1, with 13 nucleotides matching TRBD2. Germline-derived CDR1 and CDR2 are DFQATT and SNEGSKA (reference sequence). This CDR3 has 14 residues. Trimming cost V 6 bases and J 8 bases; bases outside gene matches: 7. The CDR3 DNA follows: TGCAGTGCGAGGACTAGCGGGAGTTGGGATGAGCAGTTCTTC. It yields the protein CSARTSGSWDEQFF.

A few counts support this clonotype. The rearrangement uses TRBV7-9 and TRBJ2-3, with a tentative D call TRBD2 (5 bases). Germline CDR1 reads SEHNR; CDR2 reads FQNEAQ (reference sequence). There are 15 residues in the CDR3. V was clipped by 5 bases and J by 4 bases, with 16 bases between them. In DNA, the CDR3 is TGTGCCAGCAGCGGAAGCGGAGACCTCGCAGATACGCAGTATTTT. It yields the protein CASSGSGDLADTQYF.

This clonotype has just a few counts. The rearrangement links TRBV4-2 to TRBJ2-1; possibly TRBD2 for D (5 bases). The CDR3 covers 16 residues. Germline assignment: CDR1 LGHNA and CDR2 YNFKEQ. The V gene lost 0 bases and the J gene lost 3 bases, with 12 bases spanning the gap. In DNA form, the CDR3 reads TGTGCCAGCAGCCAAGAAACTAGTAGCATCTACAATGAGCAGTTCTTC. Translating it yields CASSQETSSIYNEQFF.

This clonotype showed up many times. This chain connects TRBV2 to TRBJ2-2; TRBD2 is a possible D gene (5 bases). CDR1 and CDR2 from the germline V gene are SNHLY and FYNNEI. With 0 bases removed from V and 1 base from J, the gap between germline ends came to 9 bases. The CDR3 has 16 residues. The CDR3 nucleotides are TGTGCCAGCAGTGAAGCGGGAGCCGGGAACACCGGGGAGCTGTTTTTT. Translation gives CASSEAGAGNTGELFF.

In this sample, this clonotype turned up many times. The gene calls are TRBV6-2 or TRBV6-3 and TRBJ1-5; D is undetermined. Trimming cost V 6 bases and J 4 bases, with 10 bases left between them. This CDR3 has 13 residues. Germline V gene lookup returns CDR1 MNHEY and CDR2 SVGEGT. The DNA for the CDR3 is TGTGCCAGCAGGACACGGGCGAATCAGCCCCAGCATTTT. Protein: CASRTRANQPQHF.

This clonotype was found a few times. This chain links TRBV7-9 with TRBJ2-7; D uncertain. Germline V gene data show CDR1 as SEHNR and CDR2 as FQNEAQ (reference sequence). This CDR3 contains 13 residues. Trimming stripped 3 bases from V and 3 bases from J, with 9 bases between. CDR3 loop: CASSFTGDYEQYF. The CDR3 nucleotides read TGTGCCAGCAGCTTTACTGGAGACTACGAGCAGTACTTC.

This clonotype was found many times. The V call is TRBV7-2, the J call TRBJ2-3, with 7 bases fitting TRBD2. The CDR3 is 17 residues long. Germline V gives CDR1 SGHTA, CDR2 FQGNSA. Losses at the gene ends were 2 bases for V and 0 bases for J; bases not matched to a gene: 8. Written as DNA, the CDR3 is TGTGCCAGCAGCTTACGACCTCTAGCGGTTAGCACAGATACGCAGTATTTT. It encodes CASSLRPLAVSTDTQYF.

This clonotype was seen repeatedly, ten times or more. The chain joins TRBV30 to TRBJ2-7, with D tentatively TRBD2 (6 bases). Germline V gives CDR1 GTSNPN, CDR2 SVGIG (reference sequence). Trimming took off 6 bases at V and 2 bases at J, with 17 bases between the two ends. This CDR3 comprises 14 residues. The CDR3 reads CACRRLGGPYEQYF. The CDR3, as DNA: TGTGCCTGTCGTCGACTAGGAGGACCCTACGAGCAGTACTTC. The complete variable domain, with remaining parts taken from reference TRBV30 and TRBJ2-7, reads SQTIHQWPATLVQPVGSPLSLECTVEGTSNPNLYWYRQAAGRGLQLLFYSVGIGQISSEVPQNLSASRPQDRQFILSSKKLLLSDSGFYLCACRRLGGPYEQYFGPGTRLTVT.

The chain has TRBV20-1 and TRBJ1-2; the D is unclear. There are 11 residues in the CDR3. V gave up 5 bases and J gave up 7 bases, with 11 bases separating them. Germline assignment: CDR1 DFQATT and CDR2 SNEGSKA (reference sequence). The CDR3 here is CSADLVSGYTF. Here the CDR3 DNA reads TGCAGTGCTGACCTTGTAAGTGGCTACACCTTC.